Below are 4 T cell receptor beta chains sequenced from a single sample in a study of T cell responses to AZD1222 COVID-19 vaccine. Generated by immunoSEQ multiplex PCR, the TCRdb table keeps only in-frame clones and is missing some. The sample yields some 74,000 clones, 80% seen once. This sample comprised peripheral blood, obtained on day 0 of AZD1222 vaccination. Receptors were obtained from an adult in good health.

This clone has ten or more counts. J is TRBJ1-4 and V is TRBV2, with 7 bases identical to TRBD1. The germline V gene has CDR1 SNHLY and CDR2 FYNNEI. Losses at the gene ends were 5 bases for V and 3 bases for J; bases not matched to a gene: 3. This CDR3 comprises 14 residues. The CDR3 DNA reads TGTGCCAGCAGTCAGGGGGAGGCTAATGAAAAACTGTTTTTT. This encodes CASSQGEANEKLFF.

CDR3 coding DNA: TGCGCCAGCAGCTTGGAATACTCCTACGAGCAGTACTTC. Its translation is CASSLEYSYEQYF. The rearrangement uses TRBV5-1 and TRBJ2-7; no definite D call. This CDR3 region has 13 residues. Trimming pared 0 bases from V and 0 bases from J, leaving 4 bases between. Germline V gives CDR1 SGHRS, CDR2 YFSETQ.

By share, this clone ranks as medium-sized. The V and J genes are TRBV19 and TRBJ1-1; perhaps TRBD1 as D (5 bases). The V gene lost 3 bases and the J gene lost 6 bases, with 17 bases spanning the gap. This CDR3 spans 15 amino acids. CDR1 LNHDA and CDR2 SQIVND come from the germline V gene (reference sequence). The CDR3 reads CASSMGGDGNAEAFF. The CDR3 nucleotides read TGTGCCAGTAGTATGGGGGGAGACGGTAACGCTGAAGCTTTCTTT.

The genes are TRBV29-1 and TRBJ1-2; D gene uncertain. From germline, CDR1 is SQVTM and CDR2 ANQGSEA. V lost 2 bases to trimming and J lost 8 bases, with 15 bases between them. This CDR3 region has 13 residues. CDR3 region: CSVEQGQSGGYTF. The CDR3, as DNA: TGCAGCGTTGAACAAGGGCAGTCGGGAGGCTACACCTTC.